These 11 T cell receptor beta chains share one sample of origin, sequenced in a study of T cell responses to AZD1222 COVID-19 vaccine. The assay was immunoSEQ multiplex PCR, and TCRdb's table has in-frame clones only and misses some. This sample has fewer than 70,000 clones; under 90% occur once, and the top ten carry around 15%. Sequences were derived from peripheral blood, sampled 28 days after the second AZD1222 dose. The receptors were gathered from an adult who received the AZD1222 COVID-19 vaccine.

The rearrangement uses TRBV9 and TRBJ2-3; D possibly corresponds to TRBD1 (5 bases). Germline V lookup: CDR1 SGDLS, CDR2 YYNGEE. The V gene lost 0 bases and the J gene lost 5 bases, with 7 bases spanning the gap. The CDR3 sequence is 13 residues long. The CDR3, as DNA: TGTGCCAGCAGCGTAGTCGGACAAGATACGCAGTATTTT. Encoded protein: CASSVVGQDTQYF.

The V and J genes are TRBV28 and TRBJ2-3; 11 positions match TRBD2. V was pared by 3 bases and J by 2 bases, with 10 bases of the junction left unmatched. Per the germline V gene, CDR1 is MDHEN and CDR2 is SYDVKM. The CDR3 runs 18 residues. In nucleotides, the CDR3 is TGTGCCAGCAGTTTCTCCCCCACTAGCGGGGGAGACACAGATACGCAGTATTTT. This encodes CASSFSPTSGGDTDTQYF.

V is TRBV10-1 and J is TRBJ2-5, with TRBD1 identical over 7 bases. CDR3 size: 16 residues. V was pared by 6 bases and J by 2 bases, with 12 bases of the junction left unmatched. Germline loops: CDR1 WNHNN, CDR2 SYGVQD (reference sequence). The CDR3 loop is CASRGQTGQSQETQYF. CDR3 in DNA: TGCGCCAGCAGGGGACAGACGGGACAGTCACAAGAGACCCAGTACTTC.

In DNA, the CDR3 is TGTGCCAGCAGCAGAGACAGGGGGGGCACTGAAGCTTTCTTT. Translating gives CASSRDRGGTEAFF. The chain has TRBV5-5 and TRBJ1-1, with TRBD1 identical over 9 bases. The germline V gene encodes CDR1 SGHKS and CDR2 YYEKEE (reference sequence). This CDR3 has 14 residues. Trimming removed 4 bases from V and 4 bases from J; junction bases left unmatched: 5.

Turning to this clone: The identical CDR3 is also encoded by other nucleotide sequences in the sample. V is TRBV3-1 (or the pseudogene TRBV3-2) and J is TRBJ1-3; D call uncertain. With 1 base removed from V and 4 bases from J, the gap between germline ends came to 2 bases. Germline-derived CDR1 and CDR2 are LGHDT and YNNKEL (reference sequence). The CDR3 spans 12 residues. In nucleotides, the CDR3 is TGTGCCAGCAGCCAAGCAGGAAACACCATATATTTT. Amino acids: CASSQAGNTIYF.

The V gene is TRBV3-1 (or the pseudogene TRBV3-2), the J gene TRBJ1-1; D gene uncertain. The CDR3 loop spans 11 amino acids. CDR1 is LGHDT and CDR2 is YNNKEL in the germline V gene (reference sequence). V was pared by 3 bases and J by 11 bases, with 10 bases between. The CDR3 nucleotides are TGTGCCAGCAGCCAGGGTAGAGGTGCTTTCTTT. Translating it yields CASSQGRGAFF.

This clone was counted a few times. The V and J genes are TRBV10-1 and TRBJ2-1; D gene unclear. Germline CDR1 and CDR2: WNHNN and SYGVQD (reference sequence). Trimming pared 3 bases from V and 9 bases from J, leaving 12 bases between. The CDR3 covers 13 residues. The CDR3 DNA is TGCGCCAGCAGTGATCACTTGGCTCCTGAGCAGTTCTTC. It translates to CASSDHLAPEQFF.

A single count supports this clone. The V gene is TRBV5-6, the J gene TRBJ1-4; 12 positions match TRBD1. Unmatched junction bases numbered 6, after V lost 4 bases and J lost 8 bases. Per the germline V gene, CDR1 is SGHDT and CDR2 is YYEEEE. The CDR3 is 15 residues long. DNA of the CDR3: TGTGCCAGCAGCGGGACAGGGGGCCTTTGGGAAAAACTGTTTTTT. Its translation: CASSGTGGLWEKLFF. Supplemented by reference TRBV5-6 and TRBJ1-4, the full variable domain reads DAGVTQSPTHLIKTRGQQVTLRCSPKSGHDTVSWYQQALGQGPQFIFQYYEEEERQRGNFPDRFSGHQFPNYSSELNVNALLLGDSALYLCASSGTGGLWEKLFFGSGTQLSVL.

This clone was seen only a few times. The chain combines TRBV27 with TRBJ1-4; possibly TRBD1 for D (6 bases). CDR3 length equals 15 residues. CDR1 and CDR2 (germline): MNHEY, SMNVEV (reference sequence). Trimming took 5 bases from V and 1 from J, leaving 11 bases between them. The chain's CDR3 is CASSTTGITNEKLFF. The CDR3 DNA sequence: TGTGCCAGCAGTACAACAGGGATAACTAATGAAAAACTGTTTTTT.

This clone appeared a few times. V gene TRBV11-3 combines with J gene TRBJ2-7, with D possibly TRBD2 on 6 matching bases. The CDR3 is 12 residues long. Germline CDR1 SGHNT, CDR2 YENEEA. Trimming removed 4 bases from V and 5 bases from J, with 9 bases in between. The DNA of the CDR3 is TGTGCCAGCAGCTCATGGGAGGACGAGCAGTACTTC. As protein: CASSSWEDEQYF.

CDR3 loop: CASSLGQRNTIYF. Written as DNA, the CDR3 is TGTGCCAGCAGCTTGGGACAAAGAAACACCATATATTTT. The V gene is TRBV5-4, the J gene TRBJ1-3; D not resolved. Germline lookup yields CDR1 SGHNT and CDR2 YYREEE (reference sequence). Trimming removed 0 bases at V and 5 bases at J, with 6 bases between. This CDR3 is built from 13 residues.